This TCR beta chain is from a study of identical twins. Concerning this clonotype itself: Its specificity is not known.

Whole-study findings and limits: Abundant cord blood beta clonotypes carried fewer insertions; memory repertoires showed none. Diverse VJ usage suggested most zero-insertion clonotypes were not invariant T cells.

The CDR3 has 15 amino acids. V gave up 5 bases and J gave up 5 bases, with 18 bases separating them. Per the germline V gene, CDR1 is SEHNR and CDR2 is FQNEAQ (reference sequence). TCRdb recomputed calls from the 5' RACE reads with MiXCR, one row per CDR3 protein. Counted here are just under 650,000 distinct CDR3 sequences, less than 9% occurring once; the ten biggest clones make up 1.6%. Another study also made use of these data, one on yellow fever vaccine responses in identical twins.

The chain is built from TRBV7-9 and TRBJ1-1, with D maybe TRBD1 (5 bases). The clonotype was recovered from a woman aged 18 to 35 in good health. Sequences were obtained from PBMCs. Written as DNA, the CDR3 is TGTGCCAGCAGCGCGTTGCGGGGGAGTAGGACTGAAGCTTTCTTT. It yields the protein CASSALRGSRTEAFF.